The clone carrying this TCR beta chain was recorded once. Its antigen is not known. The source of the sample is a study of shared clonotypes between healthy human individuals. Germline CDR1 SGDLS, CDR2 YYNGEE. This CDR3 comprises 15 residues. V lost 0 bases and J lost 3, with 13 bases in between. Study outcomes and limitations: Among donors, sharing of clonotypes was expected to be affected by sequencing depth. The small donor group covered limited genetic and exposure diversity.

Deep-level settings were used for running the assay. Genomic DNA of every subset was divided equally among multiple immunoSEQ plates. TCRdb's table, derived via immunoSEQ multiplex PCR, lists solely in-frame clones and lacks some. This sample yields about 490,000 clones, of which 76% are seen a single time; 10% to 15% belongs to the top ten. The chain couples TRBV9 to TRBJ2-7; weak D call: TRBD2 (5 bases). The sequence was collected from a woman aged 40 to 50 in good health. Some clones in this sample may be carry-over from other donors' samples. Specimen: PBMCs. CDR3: CASSVASGIFYEQYF. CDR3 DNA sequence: TGTGCCAGCAGCGTAGCTTCGGGGATTTTCTACGAGCAGTACTTC.